These 20 T cell receptor beta chains were all obtained from the same sample, sequenced in a study of tumor-infiltrating lymphocytes in localized non-small cell lung cancer. Sequencing was performed with immunoSEQ multiplex PCR; in TCRdb, only in-frame clones are kept and a portion is missing. This table has about 14,000 clones, about 70% appearing once. Sequencing was done on a sample of lung tumor tissue. The receptors shown here come from a human donor with non-small cell lung cancer.

The chain employs TRBV29-1 and TRBJ1-3; D not resolved. V lost 6 bases and J 0 bases, leaving 12 bases between the germline ends. The CDR3 runs 14 residues. CDR1 is SQVTM and CDR2 is ANQGSEA in the germline V gene. In nucleotides, the CDR3 is TGCAGCGTCGCCGTTGGGGTCTCTGGAAACACCATATATTTT. The encoded protein is CSVAVGVSGNTIYF.

The gene calls are TRBV5-1 and TRBJ2-2, with 9 bases aligning to TRBD2. J was trimmed by 4 bases and V by 0 bases; bases with no gene match: 4. The CDR3 is 16 amino acids. Germline-derived CDR1 and CDR2 are SGHRS and YFSETQ. CDR3 sequence reads: CASSLDSGRSTGELFF. The CDR3 bases are TGCGCCAGCAGCTTGGATAGCGGGAGAAGCACCGGGGAGCTGTTTTTT.

The chain joins TRBV5-4 to TRBJ2-5; D unresolved. The CDR3 has 13 residues. With 2 bases removed from V and 0 bases from J, the gap between germline ends came to 5 bases. CDR1 is SGHNT, CDR2 YYREEE, per germline (reference sequence). CDR3 in DNA: TGTGCCAGCAGCTTAGGATACCAAGAGACCCAGTACTTC. As protein: CASSLGYQETQYF. Full variable domain (remainder filled in from reference TRBV5-4 and TRBJ2-5): ETGVTQSPTHLIKTRGQQVTLRCSSQSGHNTVSWYQQALGQGPQFIFQYYREEENGRGNFPPRFSGLQFPNYSSELNVNALELDDSALYLCASSLGYQETQYFGPGTRLLVL.

J is TRBJ2-2 and V is TRBV6-6; no clear D gene. The CDR3 is 14 amino acids. Between the trimmed V and J ends, which lost 6 bases and 8 bases, there was a span of 16 bases. Germline-derived CDR1 and CDR2 are MNHNY and SVGAGI (reference sequence). The CDR3 bases are TGTGCCAGCAGCCCTAGGACCCCGGCTGGGGAGCTGTTTTTT. This translates into CASSPRTPAGELFF.

By share of the sample, this clone is medium-sized. This chain joins TRBV19 and TRBJ1-1; 7 positions agree with TRBD1. Unmatched junction bases numbered 11, after V lost 4 bases and J lost 3 bases. The CDR3 spans 16 residues. Looked up from germline, CDR1 is LNHDA and CDR2 is SQIVND (reference sequence). CDR3 DNA sequence: TGTGCCAGTAGTAACACAGGGGCGGGGGCGCACACTGAAGCTTTCTTT. This sequence encodes CASSNTGAGAHTEAFF.

The rearrangement links TRBV5-1 to TRBJ2-7; TRBD2 aligns across 10 bases. V lost 1 base and J lost 2; bases outside the gene matches: 3. Germline V gene lookup returns CDR1 SGHRS and CDR2 YFSETQ. The CDR3 sequence is 15 residues long. CDR3 loop: CASSLSSGGTYEQYF. CDR3 DNA sequence: TGCGCCAGCAGCTTGTCTAGCGGGGGAACCTACGAGCAGTACTTC.

V and J are TRBV29-1 and TRBJ2-5, with 8 nucleotides matching TRBD1. TRBJ2-7 explains the end of the DNA better; the J call may be wrong. This CDR3 comprises 16 residues. Germline V gene sequence: CDR1 SQVTM, CDR2 ANQGSEA. CDR3 protein: CSVAGTGRADANEQYF. CDR3 coding DNA: TGCAGCGTTGCCGGGACAGGAAGGGCAGACGCCAACGAGCAGTACTTC.

The gene calls are TRBV25-1 and TRBJ1-2; 8 positions match TRBD1. Trimming cost V 0 bases and J 2 bases; bases outside gene matches: 5. The CDR3 runs to 16 residues. Per the germline V gene, CDR1 is MGHDK and CDR2 is SYGVNS. CDR3 DNA sequence: TGTGCCAGCAGTGAATACAAACAGGGGGGGAACTATGGCTACACCTTC. Translated: CASSEYKQGGNYGYTF.

The V gene is TRBV29-1, the J gene TRBJ2-3; possibly TRBD2 for D (6 bases). The CDR3 sequence is 14 residues long. The V gene's germline CDR1 is SQVTM and CDR2 ANQGSEA. Trimming cost V 7 bases and J 4 bases, with 18 bases left between them. In DNA, the CDR3 is TGCAGCGCCTGGGACTCCCAGGGTCCAGATACGCAGTATTTT. Amino acids: CSAWDSQGPDTQYF.

V is TRBV4-1 and J is TRBJ2-5; D gene unclear. This CDR3 contains 14 residues. V gave up 1 base and J gave up 2 bases, with 8 bases separating them. The germline V gene encodes CDR1 MGHRA and CDR2 YSYEKL. For the CDR3, the DNA is TGCGCCAGCAGCCAAGGGGTATCGCAAGAGACCCAGTACTTC. It specifies CASSQGVSQETQYF.

Only one count was recorded for this clone. V usage is TRBV6-1 and J usage is TRBJ1-2, with 12 bases identical to TRBD1. This CDR3 comprises 15 residues. The germline V gene encodes CDR1 MNHNS and CDR2 SASEGT. Trimming took 5 bases from V and 7 from J; bases not matched to a gene: 8. This chain's CDR3 is CASSFWGQGAGGYTF. CDR3 in DNA: TGTGCCAGCAGTTTCTGGGGACAGGGGGCCGGTGGCTACACCTTC.

The chain is built from TRBV7-9 and TRBJ2-7, with 8 bases aligning to TRBD1. Germline-derived CDR1 and CDR2 are SEHNR and FQNEAQ (reference sequence). Trimming removed 5 bases from V and 4 bases from J; junction bases left unmatched: 10. The CDR3 spans 15 residues. This CDR3 is CASSQDRQGPYEQYF. The CDR3 coding sequence is TGTGCCAGCAGCCAAGACAGACAGGGGCCTTACGAGCAGTACTTC.

This clone showed up just a few times. The rearrangement links TRBV4-2 to TRBJ2-5, with 9 bases fitting TRBD2. CDR1 and CDR2 from the germline V gene are LGHNA and YNFKEQ. The CDR3 extends over 20 amino acids. V trimming: 0 bases; J trimming: 3 bases; junction bases outside the gene matches: 17. The CDR3 coding sequence is TGTGCCAGCAGCCAAGATCCTCTGATGACTATAAGACTAGCGGAAGAGACCCAGTACTTC. It yields the protein CASSQDPLMTIRLAEETQYF.

The count of this clone is one. J is TRBJ1-3 and V is TRBV13, with D perhaps matching TRBD1 (5 bases). The V gene lost 5 bases and the J gene lost 8 bases, with 16 bases spanning the gap. Germline values: CDR1 PRHDT, CDR2 FYEKMQ (reference sequence). There are 14 residues in the CDR3. The CDR3: CASSPGLTADTIYF. CDR3 nucleotide sequence: TGTGCCAGCAGCCCGGGCTTGACAGCGGACACCATATATTTT.

This clone was detected only a few times. The chain couples TRBV19 to TRBJ1-1, with D possibly being TRBD1 (6 bases). CDR3 length: 14 amino acids. In germline, CDR1 is LNHDA, CDR2 SQIVND (reference sequence). V lost 6 bases to trimming and J lost 2 bases, with 13 bases between them. CDR3 sequence (DNA): TGTGCCAGTAGGGGGGCGGGCTATAACACTGAAGCTTTCTTT. This gives the protein CASRGAGYNTEAFF.

The CDR3 bases are TGTGCCAGCCTAAGCGGAGGCGGCGAGCAGTACTTC. Its protein is CASLSGGGEQYF. V is TRBV6-5 and J is TRBJ2-7, with D perhaps matching TRBD2 (5 bases). Trimming took off 8 bases at V and 6 bases at J, with 14 bases between the two ends. The germline CDR1 and CDR2 sequences are MNHEY and SVGAGI. This CDR3 contains 12 residues.

This clone has a handful of counts. This chain connects TRBV19 to TRBJ1-1, with TRBD1 identical over 7 bases. This CDR3 is 15 amino acids long. V lost 3 bases to trimming and J lost 6 bases; unmatched junction nucleotides: 10. Germline V gene sequence: CDR1 LNHDA, CDR2 SQIVND (reference sequence). The CDR3 spells CASSIQTGSESEAFF. The CDR3, as DNA: TGTGCCAGTAGTATCCAGACAGGGAGTGAATCTGAAGCTTTCTTT.

The V gene is TRBV6-5, the J gene TRBJ2-1; possibly TRBD1 for D (6 bases). CDR3 length equals 15 residues. CDR1 and CDR2 (germline): MNHEY, SVGAGI. V gave up 6 bases and J gave up 4 bases, with 16 bases separating them. The CDR3 reads CASRSILTGYNEQFF. CDR3 bases: TGTGCCAGCAGATCCATCCTGACAGGTTACAATGAGCAGTTCTTC.

The genes are TRBV27 and TRBJ1-2, with 9 bases lining up with TRBD1. CDR1 and CDR2 (germline): MNHEY, SMNVEV (reference sequence). CDR3 length equals 14 residues. V was clipped by 6 bases and J by 4 bases; unmatched bases: 6. CDR3 nucleotides: TGTGCCAGCAGGGACAGGGGTATTCGCTATGGCTACACCTTC. Translation: CASRDRGIRYGYTF.

This clone was seen a handful of times. The chain employs TRBV19 and TRBJ1-3; D gene uncertain. The CDR3 has 15 residues. The ends were cut back, 3 bases at V and 4 bases at J, with 13 bases in the middle. The germline V gene has CDR1 LNHDA and CDR2 SQIVND (reference sequence). This CDR3 is CASSITGILGNTIYF. DNA for the CDR3: TGTGCCAGTAGTATTACCGGGATCCTAGGAAACACCATATATTTT.